The 21 T cell receptor beta chains below were found in one sample sequenced in a study of T cell responses to AZD1222 COVID-19 vaccine. Sequenced by immunoSEQ multiplex PCR; TCRdb stores in-frame clones only, minus some. Of fewer than 85,000 clones listed, roughly nine tenths are singletons. The sequencing used peripheral blood, collected on day 0 of AZD1222 vaccination. The receptors come from an adult in good health.

This sequence joins TRBV27 and TRBJ2-1, with unresolved D. Looked up from germline, CDR1 is MNHEY and CDR2 is SMNVEV (reference sequence). The CDR3 has 15 amino acids. V was trimmed by 0 bases and J by 4 bases, leaving 10 bases between them. The CDR3: CASSLSVPVYNEQFF. The CDR3 DNA sequence: TGTGCCAGCAGTTTATCGGTCCCCGTTTACAATGAGCAGTTCTTC.

This chain connects TRBV11-2 to TRBJ1-6; perhaps TRBD1 as D (5 bases). This CDR3 has 18 amino acids. Germline values: CDR1 SGHAT, CDR2 FQNNGV. Deletions cut 2 bases from V and 2 bases from J, with 16 bases between. The CDR3 nucleotides are TGTGCCAGCAGCTTAAAGGGCCCGGGCAGGGCCTATAATTCACCCCTCCACTTT. The encoded protein is CASSLKGPGRAYNSPLHF.

This clone was recorded a few times. CDR3 DNA: TGTGCCAGCAGCTTAGCTGGGGGTTTAAGCACTGAAGCTTTCTTT. This gives the protein CASSLAGGLSTEAFF. The rearrangement uses TRBV7-8 and TRBJ1-1, with D perhaps TRBD1 (5 bases). V shed 0 bases and J shed 4 bases, with 12 bases lying between them. CDR1 is SGHVS and CDR2 is FQNEAQ in the germline V gene. The CDR3 length is 15 residues. The entire variable domain, with the rest obtained from reference TRBV7-8 and TRBJ1-1, is as follows: GAGVSQSPRYKVAKRGQDVALRCDPISGHVSLFWYQQALGQGPEFLTYFQNEAQLDKSGLPSDRFFAERPEGSVSTLKIQRTQQEDSAVYLCASSLAGGLSTEAFFGQGTRLTVV.

The chain recombines TRBV3-1 (or the pseudogene TRBV3-2) with TRBJ1-1; D remains unclear. V was shortened by 6 bases and J by 2 bases, with 10 bases between the two germline ends. The CDR3 totals 13 residues. CDR1 and CDR2 (germline): LGHDT, YNNKEL (reference sequence). The CDR3 coding sequence is TGTGCCAGCAGTAATAGAGGCAACACTGAAGCTTTCTTT. It yields the protein CASSNRGNTEAFF.

The V gene is TRBV6-5, the J gene TRBJ1-1, with 10 bases identical to TRBD1. The CDR3 length is 15 residues. V trimming: 6 bases; J trimming: 3 bases; junction bases outside the gene matches: 7. Germline V lookup: CDR1 MNHEY, CDR2 SVGAGI. CDR3 DNA sequence: TGTGCCAGCAGAGGGACAGGGGTAGAGGACACTGAAGCTTTCTTT. It translates to CASRGTGVEDTEAFF.

The chain combines TRBV6-5 with TRBJ2-2, with D unclear. Looked up from germline, CDR1 is MNHEY and CDR2 is SVGAGI. This CDR3 contains 14 residues. Trimming took 6 bases from V and 0 from J, leaving 8 bases between them. The DNA for the CDR3 is TGTGCCAGCAGGGTCGACCCGAACACCGGGGAGCTGTTTTTT. This encodes CASRVDPNTGELFF.

The chain links TRBV5-1 to TRBJ2-1; 9 bases line up with TRBD1. Germline CDR1 is SGHRS and CDR2 is YFSETQ. This CDR3 is 17 amino acids long. V lost 1 base to trimming and J lost 4 bases; unmatched junction nucleotides: 9. CDR3 residues: CASSLLASGQGYNEQFF. The DNA for the CDR3 is TGCGCCAGCAGCTTGTTAGCCTCGGGACAGGGTTACAATGAGCAGTTCTTC. The full variable domain, completed using reference TRBV5-1 and TRBJ2-1, is KAGVTQTPRYLIKTRGQQVTLSCSPISGHRSVSWYQQTPGQGLQFLFEYFSETQRNKGNFPGRFSGRQFSNSRSEMNVSTLELGDSALYLCASSLLASGQGYNEQFFGPGTRLTVL.

The chain employs TRBV15 and TRBJ2-3; possible D gene TRBD2, 5 bases. CDR3 length: 16 residues. V lost 1 base, J lost 2 bases, and 13 bases lay in between. Germline CDR1 and CDR2: LNHNV and YYDKDF (reference sequence). DNA of the CDR3: TGTGCCACCAGCAGAGGGAGGCGGGTATTCACAGATACGCAGTATTTT. The encoded protein is CATSRGRRVFTDTQYF.

This clone was seen only once. This chain uses TRBV7-9 with TRBJ2-7, with a possible D match to TRBD2 (5 bases). Germline-derived CDR1 and CDR2 are SEHNR and FQNEAQ (reference sequence). The CDR3 sequence is 14 residues long. V was shortened by 4 bases and J by 3 bases, with 13 bases between the two germline ends. The CDR3 protein is CASSWRLKGYEQYF. The DNA of the CDR3 is TGTGCCAGCAGCTGGCGACTAAAAGGCTACGAGCAGTACTTC.

This chain links TRBV13 with TRBJ2-3; TRBD2 might be the D (5 bases). V gave up 5 bases and J gave up 4 bases, with 13 bases separating them. CDR1 is PRHDT, CDR2 FYEKMQ, per germline (reference sequence). The CDR3 has 14 residues. The CDR3, as DNA: TGTGCCAGCAGCGGGTCTAGCAGGTCAGATACGCAGTATTTT. It yields the protein CASSGSSRSDTQYF.

The gene calls are TRBV4-1 and TRBJ1-5; possibly TRBD1 for D (5 bases). Trimming shortened V by 4 bases and J by 3 bases, and 16 bases separated the two germline ends. Germline V gene data show CDR1 as MGHRA and CDR2 as YSYEKL. This CDR3 contains 16 residues. CDR3 sequence: CASSLATELYNQPQHF. The DNA of the CDR3 is TGCGCCAGCAGCCTCGCGACAGAGTTATACAATCAGCCCCAGCATTTT.

This clone was detected once. The chain couples TRBV11-2 to TRBJ1-6; D is unresolved. V shed 0 bases and J shed 10 bases, with 13 bases lying between them. The length of the CDR3 is 15 residues. The germline V gene has CDR1 SGHAT and CDR2 FQNNGV. The CDR3, as DNA: TGTGCCAGCAGCTTAGAGCTCGAGATTCCCTCACCCCTCCACTTT. Amino acids: CASSLELEIPSPLHF.

This clone was found once. V usage is TRBV11-3 and J usage is TRBJ1-3, with D tentatively TRBD1 (5 bases). The CDR3 loop spans 15 amino acids. Trimming stripped 5 bases from V and 2 bases from J, with 13 bases between. CDR1 is SGHNT, CDR2 YENEEA, per germline. The CDR3 here is CASSKGDLPGNTIYF. The CDR3, as DNA: TGTGCCAGCAGCAAAGGGGACCTTCCTGGAAACACCATATATTTT.

This sequence joins TRBV24-1 and TRBJ2-3; 12 positions match TRBD2. V lost 3 bases and J lost 5; bases outside the gene matches: 5. Germline CDR1 reads KGHDR; CDR2 reads SFDVKD. The CDR3 length is 16 residues. DNA for the CDR3: TGTGCCACCAGTGATGGGACTAGCGGGTGGGAAGATACGCAGTATTTT. The encoded protein is CATSDGTSGWEDTQYF.

The chain carries TRBV30 and TRBJ1-2, with no clear D. Looked up from germline, CDR1 is GTSNPN and CDR2 is SVGIG (reference sequence). This CDR3 comprises 13 residues. The V end was cut by 4 bases, the J end by 7 bases, with 16 bases between. The CDR3 reads CAWNLEGPAGYTF. In nucleotides, the CDR3 is TGTGCCTGGAACCTAGAAGGCCCAGCTGGCTACACCTTC.

The rearrangement links TRBV3-1 (or the pseudogene TRBV3-2) to TRBJ1-2; TRBD1 is a possible D gene (5 bases). This CDR3 has 13 residues. Trimming cost V 5 bases and J 5 bases, with 12 bases left between them. Germline CDR1 reads LGHDT; CDR2 reads YNNKEL (reference sequence). The CDR3 is CASSTGTGYGYTF. DNA for the CDR3: TGTGCCAGCAGCACCGGGACCGGGTATGGCTACACCTTC.

This chain connects TRBV6-2 or TRBV6-3 to TRBJ2-1; perhaps TRBD1 as D (6 bases). V was shortened by 1 base and J by 2 bases, with 12 bases between the two germline ends. The CDR3 contains 16 residues. The germline gives CDR1 MNHEY, CDR2 SVGEGT. CDR3: CASSYFYDRTYNEQFF. CDR3 nucleotides: TGTGCCAGCAGTTACTTCTACGACAGGACCTACAATGAGCAGTTCTTC.

The chain recombines TRBV6-4 with TRBJ2-6; the D gene is possibly TRBD1 (5 bases). The CDR3 runs 14 residues. The V gene's germline CDR1 is MRHNA and CDR2 SNTAGT. Deletions cut 6 bases from V and 0 bases from J, with 6 bases between. CDR3 DNA sequence: TGTGCCAGCAGACAGGACTCTGGGGCCAACGTCCTGACTTTC. Translated: CASRQDSGANVLTF.

The chain couples TRBV5-8 to TRBJ1-2; D is unclear. This CDR3 has 13 residues. V gave up 3 bases and J gave up 7 bases, with 13 bases separating them. Germline V gene data show CDR1 as SGHTS and CDR2 as YDEGEE. The CDR3: CASSSKRVLGYTF. CDR3 nucleotide sequence: TGTGCCAGCAGCTCAAAGAGGGTCCTTGGCTACACCTTC. The whole variable domain, filled in from reference TRBV5-8 and TRBJ1-2, reads EAGVTQSPTHLIKTRGQQATLRCSPISGHTSVYWYQQALGLGLQFLLWYDEGEERNRGNFPPRFSGRQFPNYSSELNVNALELEDSALYLCASSSKRVLGYTFGSGTRLTVV.

J is TRBJ2-5 and V is TRBV15; perhaps TRBD2 as D (5 bases). Germline CDR1 reads LNHNV; CDR2 reads YYDKDF (reference sequence). Trimming stripped 1 base from V and 5 bases from J, with 8 bases between. This CDR3 has 13 residues. The CDR3, as DNA: TGTGCCACCAGCAGAGGACTAACGGAGACCCAGTACTTC. It specifies CATSRGLTETQYF. The variable domain in full, with the rest retrieved from reference TRBV15 and TRBJ2-5, is DAMVIQNPRYQVTQFGKPVTLSCSQTLNHNVMYWYQQKSSQAPKLLFHYYDKDFNNEADTPDNFQSRRPNTSFCFLDIRSPGLGDTAMYLCATSRGLTETQYFGPGTRLLVL.

The chain couples TRBV6-5 to TRBJ2-7, with D maybe TRBD1 (5 bases). In germline, CDR1 is MNHEY, CDR2 SVGAGI. Trimming took off 7 bases at V and 6 bases at J, with 13 bases between the two ends. The CDR3 runs 12 residues. The CDR3 nucleotides read TGTGCCAGCACTAGGCGGCAGGGCGAGCAGTACTTC. Protein: CASTRRQGEQYF.